This paragraph covers one TCR beta chain sequence. This record belongs to a study of blood T cell repertoires in COVID-19. In the study overall: PBMCs, B-cell-depleted T cells, or T cells were the source of the cDNA or gDNA that made up the material.

The repertoire was sequenced with immunoSEQ multiplex PCR; TCRdb's copy has only in-frame clones and lacks some. Of some 270,000 clones listed, approximately 84% are singletons. The Seattle patients, enrolled during active infection, were followed longitudinally. In germline, CDR1 is MNHEY, CDR2 SVGAGI. CDR3 length: 16 amino acids. V lost 0 bases and J lost 8; bases outside the gene matches: 8. The rearrangement joins TRBV6-5 to TRBJ2-1; TRBD1 agrees at 9 bases. The material sequenced was peripheral blood. The origin of this receptor is a person aged 70 to 85 with COVID-19, enrolled during active disease. CDR3 loop: CASSYSTGGVGHEQFF. CDR3 DNA sequence: TGTGCCAGCAGTTACTCAACAGGGGGCGTAGGCCATGAGCAGTTCTTC.